The present entry profiles one TCR beta chain with its context. The antigen is undetermined. Germline CDR1 reads LGHDT; CDR2 reads YNNKEL (reference sequence). The CDR3 is 21 amino acids. Trimming took off 2 bases at V and 8 bases at J, with 34 bases between the two ends. The data derive from a study of vaccination effects on CD4 cells after COVID-19. Using immunoSEQ multiplex PCR, the repertoire was profiled, and TCRdb retains in-frame clones only, with some absent. The sample holds 20,000 to 30,000 clones, approximately 80% seen once. With the ViraFEST assay, the study expanded antigen-specific CD4+ T cells using viral peptide pools, then sequenced them. Upon completion of around 9 days in culture, CD4+ T cells were isolated. From March to December 2020, the person had a SARS-CoV-2 infection that was confirmed by PCR. The researchers cultured around 2 million PBMC per well with about 10 IU/ml IL-2 and about 10 ug/ml peptides.

Sequenced material: CD4+ T cells from PBMCs cultured with HCoV-NL63 spike peptides, taken before COVID-19 vaccination. This rearrangement joins TRBV3-1 (or the pseudogene TRBV3-2) to TRBJ2-1; D is perhaps TRBD2 (5 bases). The TCR was taken from a human donor who had a prior SARS-CoV-2 infection. This CDR3 reads CASSQLWPEALQKQTAHEQFF. DNA for the CDR3: TGTGCCAGCAGCCAATTGTGGCCGGAGGCCCTCCAAAAGCAGACGGCGCATGAGCAGTTCTTC.